This TCR beta chain comes out of a study of regulatory T cells in long-lasting Graves disease (dated by TCRdb to the early 2020s). In the study overall: Newly diagnosed Graves' disease patients had taken antithyroid drugs for less than 3 months. The study took place in China and was registered as a clinical trial. Patients with persistent Graves' disease were compared with patients with newly diagnosed Graves' disease using TCR sequencing and RNA sequencing of peripheral blood. A total of some 33 samples were covered by TCR sequencing, comprising roughly 13 persistent and roughly 20 newly diagnosed Graves' disease patients. General conclusions and limits of the study: Sequencing and analysis were limited to the TCR beta chain. Lower TCR Shannon entropy and fewer highly expanded clones were observed in persistent Graves' disease patients than in newly diagnosed patients, which suggested clonal expansion. Preferential use of TRBV28, TRBJ1-2 and TRBJ2-5 was observed in persistent disease, whereas TRBV20-1 and TRBJ2-1 were favored in newly diagnosed disease. The study examined only peripheral blood because the primary lesion, thyroid tissue, could not be accessed. Persistent patients shared more public clonotypes among themselves (approximately 2,500) than newly diagnosed patients did (nearly 1,000). The authors acknowledged the small sample size as a limitation that may reduce accuracy.

The CDR3 runs 15 amino acids, cysteine and phenylalanine included. The retained sequence is limited to the CDR3, 45 bases, with the frame set at the first base. From the germline V gene (reference sequence), CDR1 is PRHDT and CDR2 is FYEKMQ. V is cut back by 5 bases and J by 9 bases, with 10 bases in the junction unmatched. Note on this clonotype: There is no known antigen for this receptor. Base qualities were left out, and no much larger clone turns up one base away.

The library was made by multiplex PCR. The instrument was an Illumina HiSeq 4000. To build TCR beta libraries, CDR3 regions were amplified by Arm-PCR using iRepertoire HTBI primers. PCR products were gel purified before sequencing. In the source study's methods: A total of 62 TRBV and under 15 TRBJ segments were identified across samples and were used for gene usage analysis of CDR3 amino acid clonotypes. COPE and FqMerger were used to merge filtered high-quality paired reads into contigs. BLAST was used to align contigs to IMGT TRBV, TRBD and TRBJ reference genes, and CDR3 was defined according to IMGT. Clonotypes above 0.1% frequency were classified as highly expanded clones. Repertoire diversity was measured by Shannon entropy, and V-J evenness by the Gini coefficient. A clonotype was considered public if more than one individual shared it. Starting from the raw public reads, TCRdb applied fastp trimming at Q25, assembled clones with MiXCR and retained in-frame beta chains. Under each unique CDR3 protein, matching rows form one entry showing the most common genes and DNA. These V and J calls originate from TCRdb's pipeline instead of the authors' own analysis. Within this sample are 400,000 to 500,000 distinct CDR3 sequences, with 15% to 20% of them counted one time only. The ten biggest clones cover roughly 23% of the sample.

Interpreted using the paper, the time point label stands for: newly diagnosed GD, antithyroid drugs for less than 3 months. RNA was extracted from PBMCs in TRIzol for both TCR sequencing and RNA sequencing. Graves' disease was diagnosed according to American Thyroid Association guidelines. The patients came from an endocrinology department in Xi'an, China. Each patient gave 8.5 to 9.5 milliliters of peripheral blood, collected in an EDTA anticoagulant tube. PBMCs were isolated by Ficoll Paque Plus density gradient separation without further T cell sorting. An Agilent 2100 Bioanalyzer and agarose gel were used to check RNA quality, while a NanoDrop 2000 measured RNA concentration. The sample was also linked to a second study, of T cells in Graves' hyperthyroidism and ophthalmopathy. As described in the second report: Graves' hyperthyroidism was defined as stable when no progression to ophthalmopathy occurred over 18 months of follow-up. Hyperthyroidism patients were aged 18 to 65 years and newly diagnosed, with disease duration of less than 2 months. The study excluded patients with uncontrolled infections, other autoimmune diseases, pregnancy or lactation. Diagnoses were established on the basis of clinical symptoms, serum thyroxine and TRAb, thyroid ultrasound, and orbital computed tomography. A first-round RT-PCR of the TCR CDR3 used the HTBI primer set with the Qiagen OneStep RT-PCR kit. Blood samples also contained most of the expanded thyroid clonotypes (frequency above 0.001), which suggests that blood repertoires may reflect thyroid immune responses. In cross-validation, a model built on a 13 V-J signature told ophthalmopathy apart from stable hyperthyroidism with 85% to 90% sensitivity and 81% to 82% specificity, and in testing the same model reached 80%/75%. In validation, the model predicted progression to ophthalmopathy with 60% to 71% sensitivity and roughly 75% specificity, a median of 6.5 months before onset. TCR V-J signatures able to tell the groups apart were searched for in a discovery cohort of 95 to 100 patients, of whom around 43 had Graves' ophthalmopathy and some 60 had stable Graves' hyperthyroidism. Prospective prediction of ophthalmopathy was tested in an independent validation cohort of approximately 18 hyperthyroidism patients and 17 patients who later progressed to ophthalmopathy. For training and testing, the roughly 97 patients in the discovery cohort were randomly divided in a 7:3 ratio. Thyroid tissue and blood T-cell repertoires from about six Graves' hyperthyroidism patients were also compared in the study. After blood sampling, hyperthyroidism patients were treated with methimazole at a starting dose of 30 mg daily, and ophthalmopathy patients were treated with high-dose intravenous methylprednisolone. The libraries were constructed in a second round of multiplex PCR and then size-selected and purified. Paired-end sequencing of the libraries was performed with 100 bp reads on an Illumina HiSeq2000. SOAPnuke was used to process the raw data, removing reads that contained adapters or uncalled bases, had a mean Phred below 15, or lacked an exact match to the constant primer or identifier. High-quality paired reads were merged using COPE v1.2.5, and each unique nucleotide sequence was defined as a clonotype. Clonotypes were aligned to IMGT TRBV, TRBD and TRBJ reference segments using MiTCR v1.1. The analysis was restricted to V-J combinations with a frequency above 0.0001, which together covered about 99% of the repertoires. The TCS score was defined as F50 (clonal expansion) divided by E x V (chaos), with BLOSUM62-based TCRdist calculated between CDR3 peptides within each V-J. Welch's t-statistics and random forest reduced 514 V-J features to under 15, which were used in a naive Bayes classifier (R e1071). No statistical method was used to fix the sample size in advance, and group allocation was not hidden from the investigators. According to the paper, TCR Vbeta CDR3 sequencing was carried out on over 130 peripheral blood samples, which came from about 45 ophthalmopathy, around 75 hyperthyroidism and 17 progressor patients.

The sequence links TRBV13 to TRBJ1-4, and 9 junctional nucleotides match TRBD1. The clonotype originates from a woman between 18 and 29 years old with Graves disease. Donor details come from another sample of the same person, matched by shared clones. The sample consisted of peripheral blood mononuclear cells (PBMCs), taken at new diagnosis, from a patient treated with antithyroid drugs. The CDR3 amino acid sequence is: CASSQRDRVGKKLFF. DNA sequence: TGTGCCAGCAGCCAAAGGGACAGGGTGGGGAAAAAACTGTTTTTT. Beyond the CDR3, the reference TRBV13 and TRBJ1-4 genes provide the residues; the full variable domain reads: AAGVIQSPRHLIKEKRETATLKCYPIPRHDTVYWYQQGPGQDPQFLISFYEKMQSDKGSIPDRFSAQQFSDYHSELNMSSLELGDSALYFCASSQRDRVGKKLFFGSGTQLSVL.